This T cell receptor (beta chain) was profiled in a study of blood T cell repertoires in COVID-19. Turning to the study itself: PBMCs, B-cell-depleted T cells, or T cells provided the cDNA or gDNA that made up the material.

Under the authors' procedure: The authors estimated nucleated cell counts from reference gene primer amplification. Assay: immunoSEQ multiplex PCR; the TCRdb copy retains only in-frame clones and omits some. That table gives V, J and clone size, and the DNA gave D and trimming. The data contain 150,000 to 200,000 clones, under 80% of them singletons. The clonotype was recovered from a man between 70 and 80 years old with acute or convalescent COVID-19. Sequenced: peripheral blood.

The CDR3 nucleotides are TGTGCCAGCGGGGTATTTGTTATGGGGAGCACCGGGGAGCTGTTTTTT. This encodes CASGVFVMGSTGELFF. This rearrangement joins TRBV7-9 to TRBJ2-2; maybe TRBD2 (5 bases). CDR1 is SEHNR and CDR2 is FQNEAQ in the germline V gene (reference sequence). V shed 8 bases and J shed 4 bases, with 20 bases lying between them. The CDR3 is made up of 16 amino acids.